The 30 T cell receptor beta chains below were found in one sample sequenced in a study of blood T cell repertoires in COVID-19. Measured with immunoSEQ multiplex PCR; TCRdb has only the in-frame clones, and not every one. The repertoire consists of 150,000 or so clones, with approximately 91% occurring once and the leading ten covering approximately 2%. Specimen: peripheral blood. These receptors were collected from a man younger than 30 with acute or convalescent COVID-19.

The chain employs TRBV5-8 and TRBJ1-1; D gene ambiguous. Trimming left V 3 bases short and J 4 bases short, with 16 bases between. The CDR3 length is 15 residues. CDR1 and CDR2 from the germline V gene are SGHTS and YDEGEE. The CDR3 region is CASSSIPAGGTEAFF. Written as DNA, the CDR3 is TGTGCCAGCAGCTCTATCCCCGCGGGCGGCACTGAAGCTTTCTTT.

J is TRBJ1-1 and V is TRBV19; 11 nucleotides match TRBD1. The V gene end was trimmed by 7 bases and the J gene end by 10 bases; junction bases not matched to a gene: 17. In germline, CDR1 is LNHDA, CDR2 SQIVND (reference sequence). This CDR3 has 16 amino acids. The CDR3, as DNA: TGTGCCAGTATGAAGGGCACCGACGGGACAGGGGGAAGAGCTTTCTTT. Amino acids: CASMKGTDGTGGRAFF.

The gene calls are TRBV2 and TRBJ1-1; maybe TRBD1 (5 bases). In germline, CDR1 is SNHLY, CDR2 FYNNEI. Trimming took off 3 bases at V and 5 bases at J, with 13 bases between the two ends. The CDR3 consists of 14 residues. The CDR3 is CASSDLRGGTEAFF. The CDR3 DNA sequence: TGTGCCAGCAGTGATCTAAGGGGAGGGACTGAAGCTTTCTTT.

CDR3 nucleotides: TGTGCCACCAGTGGACAGCCTAAGACAGATACGCAGTATTTT. Translation gives CATSGQPKTDTQYF. The chain employs TRBV24-1 and TRBJ2-3; D is perhaps TRBD1 (5 bases). Germline loops: CDR1 KGHDR, CDR2 SFDVKD. Trimming removed 5 bases from V and 3 bases from J, with 11 bases in between. The CDR3 consists of 14 residues.

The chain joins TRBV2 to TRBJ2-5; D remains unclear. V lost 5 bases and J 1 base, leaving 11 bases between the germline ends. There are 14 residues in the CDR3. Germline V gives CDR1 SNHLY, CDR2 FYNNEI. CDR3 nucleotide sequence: TGTGCCAGCAGTAATCGACACCCCCAAGAGACCCAGTACTTC. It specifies CASSNRHPQETQYF. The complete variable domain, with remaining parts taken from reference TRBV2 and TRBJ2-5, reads EPEVTQTPSHQVTQMGQEVILRCVPISNHLYFYWYRQILGQKVEFLVSFYNNEISEKSEIFDDQFSVERPDGSNFTLKIRSTKLEDSAMYFCASSNRHPQETQYFGPGTRLLVL.

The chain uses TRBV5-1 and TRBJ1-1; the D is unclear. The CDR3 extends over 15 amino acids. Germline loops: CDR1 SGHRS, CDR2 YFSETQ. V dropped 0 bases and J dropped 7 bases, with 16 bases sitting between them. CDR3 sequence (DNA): TGCGCCAGCAGCTTGGGGCAGTTACCCCCCCATGAAGCTTTCTTT. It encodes CASSLGQLPPHEAFF.

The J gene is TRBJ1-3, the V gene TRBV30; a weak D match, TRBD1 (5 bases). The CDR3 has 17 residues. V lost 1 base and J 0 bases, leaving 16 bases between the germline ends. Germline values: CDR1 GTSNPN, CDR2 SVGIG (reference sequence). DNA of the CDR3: TGTGCCTGGAGTGGTTCAGGTGCGGGGCTCTCTGGAAACACCATATATTTT. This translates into CAWSGSGAGLSGNTIYF.

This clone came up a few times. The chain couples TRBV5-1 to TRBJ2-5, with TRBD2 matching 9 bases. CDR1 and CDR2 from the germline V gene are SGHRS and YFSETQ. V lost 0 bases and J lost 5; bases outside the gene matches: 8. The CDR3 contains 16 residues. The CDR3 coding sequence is TGCGCCAGCAGCTTGGAAGCGGCGGCGGGGGGGGAGACCCAGTACTTC. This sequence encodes CASSLEAAAGGETQYF.

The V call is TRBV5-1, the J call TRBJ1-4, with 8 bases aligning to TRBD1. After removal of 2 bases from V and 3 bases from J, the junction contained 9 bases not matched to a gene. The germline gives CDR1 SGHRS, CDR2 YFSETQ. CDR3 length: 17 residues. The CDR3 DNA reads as TGCGCCAGCAGCTTCTCAGGGGGCGGTAGGGCTAATGAAAAACTGTTTTTT. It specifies CASSFSGGGRANEKLFF.

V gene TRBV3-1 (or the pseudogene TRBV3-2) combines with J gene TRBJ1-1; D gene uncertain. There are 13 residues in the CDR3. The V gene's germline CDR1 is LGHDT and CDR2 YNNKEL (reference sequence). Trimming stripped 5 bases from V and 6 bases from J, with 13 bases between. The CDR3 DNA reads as TGTGCCAGCAGCTCGGAGGGCAGGTCTGAAGCTTTCTTT. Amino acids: CASSSEGRSEAFF.

The CDR3 reads CASSRQTGASSYNSPLHF. CDR3 bases: TGTGCCAGCAGCCGGCAGACAGGGGCGAGCTCCTATAATTCACCCCTCCACTTT. This rearrangement joins TRBV7-9 to TRBJ1-6; TRBD1 agrees at 8 bases. J was trimmed by 0 bases and V by 5 bases; bases with no gene match: 9. The CDR3 consists of 18 residues. Germline V lookup: CDR1 SEHNR, CDR2 FQNEAQ (reference sequence).

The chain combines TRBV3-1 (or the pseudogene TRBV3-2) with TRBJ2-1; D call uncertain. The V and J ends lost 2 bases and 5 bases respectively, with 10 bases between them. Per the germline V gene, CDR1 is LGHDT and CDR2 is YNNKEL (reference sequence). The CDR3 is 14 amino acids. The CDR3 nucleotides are TGTGCCAGCAGCCAATTACTGGGCAACAATGAGCAGTTCTTC. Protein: CASSQLLGNNEQFF.

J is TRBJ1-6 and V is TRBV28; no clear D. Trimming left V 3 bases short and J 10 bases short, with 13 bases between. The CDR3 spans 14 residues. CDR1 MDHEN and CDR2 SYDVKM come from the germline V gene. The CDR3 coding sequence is TGTGCCAGCAGTTTGAGGGCAGTCGGCTCACCCCTCCACTTT. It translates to CASSLRAVGSPLHF.

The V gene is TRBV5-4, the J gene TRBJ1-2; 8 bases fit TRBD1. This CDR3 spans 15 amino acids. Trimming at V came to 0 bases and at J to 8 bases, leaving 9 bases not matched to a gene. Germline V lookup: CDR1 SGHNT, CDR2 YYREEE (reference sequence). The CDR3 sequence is CASSLGDRSIPGYTF. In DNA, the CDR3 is TGTGCCAGCAGCTTGGGGGACAGGTCTATCCCCGGCTACACCTTC.

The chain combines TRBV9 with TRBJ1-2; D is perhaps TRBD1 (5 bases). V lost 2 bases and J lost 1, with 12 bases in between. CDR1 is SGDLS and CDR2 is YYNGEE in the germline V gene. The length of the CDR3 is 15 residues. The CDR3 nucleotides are TGTGCCAGCAGCGTCGGGCAGGGCGGTAACTATGGCTACACCTTC. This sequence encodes CASSVGQGGNYGYTF.

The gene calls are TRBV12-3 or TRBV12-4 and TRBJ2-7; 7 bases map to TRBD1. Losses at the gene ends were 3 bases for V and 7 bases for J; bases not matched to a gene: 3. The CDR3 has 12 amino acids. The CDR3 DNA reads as TGTGCCAGCAGTTTGACAGGGATGGAGCAGTACTTC. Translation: CASSLTGMEQYF.

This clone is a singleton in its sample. CDR3 in amino acids: CASSLFREETQYF. CDR3 DNA: TGTGCCAGCAGTTTATTTCGGGAAGAGACCCAGTACTTC. The rearrangement uses TRBV12-3 or TRBV12-4 and TRBJ2-5; D remains ambiguous. V lost 2 bases and J lost 3, with 7 bases in between. CDR3 size: 13 residues.

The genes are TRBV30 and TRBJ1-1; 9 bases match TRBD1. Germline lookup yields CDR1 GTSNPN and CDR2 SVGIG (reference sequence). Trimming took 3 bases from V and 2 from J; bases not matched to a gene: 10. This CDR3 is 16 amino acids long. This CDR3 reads CAWSGRTGVRNTEAFF. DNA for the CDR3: TGTGCCTGGAGCGGCCGGACAGGGGTGAGAAACACTGAAGCTTTCTTT.

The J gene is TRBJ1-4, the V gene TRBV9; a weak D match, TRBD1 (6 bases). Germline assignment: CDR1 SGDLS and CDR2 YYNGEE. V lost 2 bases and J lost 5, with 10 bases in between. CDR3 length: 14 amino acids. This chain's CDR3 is CASSVRGGNEKLFF. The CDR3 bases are TGTGCCAGCAGCGTCAGGGGTGGGAATGAAAAACTGTTTTTT.

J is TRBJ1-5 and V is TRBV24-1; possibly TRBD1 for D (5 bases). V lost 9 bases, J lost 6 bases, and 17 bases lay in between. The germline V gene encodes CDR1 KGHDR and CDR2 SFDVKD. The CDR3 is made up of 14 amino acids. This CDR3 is CATPSGGTCQPQHF. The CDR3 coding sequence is TGTGCCACCCCATCGGGGGGAACGTGTCAGCCCCAGCATTTT.

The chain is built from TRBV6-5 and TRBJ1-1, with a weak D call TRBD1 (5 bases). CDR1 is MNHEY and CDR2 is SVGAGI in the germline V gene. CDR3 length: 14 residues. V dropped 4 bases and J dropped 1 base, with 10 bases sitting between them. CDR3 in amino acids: CASSFDRGNTEAFF. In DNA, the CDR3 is TGTGCCAGCAGTTTCGATAGGGGGAACACTGAAGCTTTCTTT.

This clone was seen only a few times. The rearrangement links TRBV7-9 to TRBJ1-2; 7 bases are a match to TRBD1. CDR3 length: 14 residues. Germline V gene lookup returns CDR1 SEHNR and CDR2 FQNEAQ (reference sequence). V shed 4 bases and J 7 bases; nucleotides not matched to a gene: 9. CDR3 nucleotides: TGTGCCAGCAGCTGGGAAGGGGGCCCAGTTGGCTACACCTTC. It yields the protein CASSWEGGPVGYTF.

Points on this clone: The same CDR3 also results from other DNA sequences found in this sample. CDR3 residues: CASSPGTGVEQYF. Written as DNA, the CDR3 is TGTGCCAGCTCCCCCGGGACAGGGGTGGAGCAGTACTTC. The gene calls are TRBV18 and TRBJ2-7; 10 bases line up with TRBD1. Germline loops: CDR1 KGHSH, CDR2 LQKENI. The CDR3 contains 13 residues. V lost 6 bases to trimming and J lost 7 bases; unmatched junction nucleotides: 6.

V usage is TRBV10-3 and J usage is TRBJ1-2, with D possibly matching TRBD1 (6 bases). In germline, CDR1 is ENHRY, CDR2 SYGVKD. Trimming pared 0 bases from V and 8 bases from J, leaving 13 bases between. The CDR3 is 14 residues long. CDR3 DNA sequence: TGTGCCATCAGTGAGTCCGGGGGGGCGGAGGGCTACACCTTC. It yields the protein CAISESGGAEGYTF.

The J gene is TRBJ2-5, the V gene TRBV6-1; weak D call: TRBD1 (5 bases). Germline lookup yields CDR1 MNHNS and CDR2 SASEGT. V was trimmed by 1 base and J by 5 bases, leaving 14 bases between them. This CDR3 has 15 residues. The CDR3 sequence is CASSEGGRVTETQYF. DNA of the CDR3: TGTGCCAGCAGTGAAGGGGGCAGGGTAACGGAGACCCAGTACTTC.

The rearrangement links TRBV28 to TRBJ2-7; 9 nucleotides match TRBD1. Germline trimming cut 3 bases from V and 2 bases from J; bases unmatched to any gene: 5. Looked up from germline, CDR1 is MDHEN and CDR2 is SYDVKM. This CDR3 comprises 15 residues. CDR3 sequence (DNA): TGTGCCAGCAGTTTGGTGGACAGGGGACCCTACGAGCAGTACTTC. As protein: CASSLVDRGPYEQYF.

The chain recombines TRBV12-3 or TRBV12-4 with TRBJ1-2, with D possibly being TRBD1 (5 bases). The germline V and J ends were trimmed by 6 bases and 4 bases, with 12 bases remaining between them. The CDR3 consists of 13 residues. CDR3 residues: CASRTTAIYGYTF. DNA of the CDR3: TGTGCCAGCAGAACGACAGCGATCTATGGCTACACCTTC.

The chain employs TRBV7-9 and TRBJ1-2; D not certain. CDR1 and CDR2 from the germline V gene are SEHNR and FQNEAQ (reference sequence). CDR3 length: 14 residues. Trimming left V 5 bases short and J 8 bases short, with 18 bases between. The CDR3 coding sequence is TGTGCCAGCAGCCGAACCGCCGGAAGGGAGGGCTACACCTTC. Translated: CASSRTAGREGYTF.

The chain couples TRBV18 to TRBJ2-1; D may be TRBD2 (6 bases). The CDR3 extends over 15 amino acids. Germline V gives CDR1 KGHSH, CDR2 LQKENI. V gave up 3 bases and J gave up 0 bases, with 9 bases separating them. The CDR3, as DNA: TGTGCCAGCTCACCGGCGGGGTACTCCTACAATGAGCAGTTCTTC. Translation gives CASSPAGYSYNEQFF.

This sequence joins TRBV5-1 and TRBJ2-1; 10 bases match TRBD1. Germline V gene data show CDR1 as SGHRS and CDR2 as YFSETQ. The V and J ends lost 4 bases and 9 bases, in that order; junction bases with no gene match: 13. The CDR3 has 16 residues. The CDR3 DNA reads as TGCGCCAGCAGCATACTTCCGGGACAGGGGTACGGTGAGCAGTTCTTC. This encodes CASSILPGQGYGEQFF.